This passage covers 20 T cell receptor beta chains from one sample sequenced in a study of shared clonotypes between healthy human individuals. Assay used: immunoSEQ multiplex PCR; TCRdb lists only in-frame clones, some missing. Among more than 550,000 clones listed, 72% were seen once. Source material: memory CD4+ T cells sorted from blood. As for subset: CD45RA-negative fraction. These receptors were obtained from a woman in her twenties or thirties in good health.

The V and J genes are TRBV6-1 and TRBJ2-7; 10 bases are a match to TRBD1. V gave up 2 bases and J gave up 5 bases; unmatched junction bases: 6. This CDR3 spans 15 amino acids. Germline-derived CDR1 and CDR2 are MNHNS and SASEGT. The CDR3 region is CASSEWGTGVNEQYF. In DNA form, the CDR3 reads TGTGCCAGCAGTGAATGGGGGACAGGGGTCAACGAGCAGTACTTC.

CDR3 region: CASSDPQDNTGELFF. The CDR3 coding sequence is TGTGCCAGCAGTGATCCCCAGGACAACACCGGGGAGCTGTTTTTT. The chain joins TRBV25-1 to TRBJ2-2; D not resolved. The CDR3 sequence is 15 residues long. V was shortened by 3 bases and J by 2 bases, with 10 bases between the two germline ends. Germline lookup yields CDR1 MGHDK and CDR2 SYGVNS.

The chain recombines TRBV10-1 with TRBJ2-6; D is undetermined. This CDR3 has 16 residues. CDR1 is WNHNN, CDR2 SYGVQD, per germline (reference sequence). Trimming pared 6 bases from V and 0 bases from J, leaving 12 bases between. The CDR3 protein is CASRAETYSGANVLTF. In DNA, the CDR3 is TGCGCCAGCAGGGCGGAAACTTACTCTGGGGCCAACGTCCTGACTTTC.

This clone has a handful of counts. The genes are TRBV28 and TRBJ2-1; 8 nucleotides line up with TRBD2. Germline loops: CDR1 MDHEN, CDR2 SYDVKM. Unmatched junction bases numbered 11, after V lost 5 bases and J lost 8 bases. This CDR3 is 15 amino acids long. CDR3 protein: CASSRGGLGSDEQFF. CDR3 sequence (DNA): TGTGCCAGCAGTCGGGGGGGACTAGGTAGCGATGAGCAGTTCTTC.

The chain recombines TRBV5-1 with TRBJ2-2, with 8 nucleotides matching TRBD1. The CDR3 is made up of 15 amino acids. Trimming at V came to 8 bases and at J to 5 bases, leaving 11 bases not matched to a gene. Germline V lookup: CDR1 SGHRS, CDR2 YFSETQ. CDR3 region: CASSGTGYLTGELFF. As DNA, the CDR3 is TGCGCCAGTTCCGGGACAGGTTATTTAACCGGGGAGCTGTTTTTT.

This clone was found a few times. The chain employs TRBV5-6 and TRBJ1-2; D is unresolved. V was pared by 2 bases and J by 8 bases, with 7 bases between. The CDR3 is 11 amino acids. Germline V CDR1 and CDR2: SGHDT, YYEEEE. The CDR3 DNA reads as TGTGCCAGCAGCTTCCGAATAGGCTACACCTTC. This gives the protein CASSFRIGYTF.

The J gene is TRBJ1-2, the V gene TRBV6-1, with TRBD1 matching over 9 bases. J gave up 3 bases and V 2 bases, and 4 bases lay outside the gene matches. The CDR3 loop spans 15 amino acids. Germline V gene data show CDR1 as MNHNS and CDR2 as SASEGT. CDR3 coding DNA: TGTGCCAGCAGTGAAACAGGGGGCTTGGACTATGGCTACACCTTC. Translation gives CASSETGGLDYGYTF.

V usage is TRBV2 and J usage is TRBJ2-7; D is undetermined. This CDR3 is 13 amino acids long. Germline loops: CDR1 SNHLY, CDR2 FYNNEI. Between the trimmed V and J ends, which lost 5 bases and 5 bases, there was a span of 13 bases. The CDR3 loop is CASSLKGGHEQYF. The CDR3 coding sequence is TGTGCCAGCAGTCTAAAGGGCGGCCACGAGCAGTACTTC.

This chain uses TRBV19 with TRBJ1-1; D is possibly TRBD1 (5 bases). V shed 6 bases and J shed 5 bases, with 10 bases lying between them. The CDR3 contains 12 residues. Germline V gene data show CDR1 as LNHDA and CDR2 as SQIVND (reference sequence). In DNA, the CDR3 is TGTGCCAGTAGAGACAGCAATACTGAAGCTTTCTTT. Protein sequence: CASRDSNTEAFF.

The count of this clone is one. V usage is TRBV6-5 and J usage is TRBJ1-2; tentatively, D is TRBD1 (5 bases). V was clipped by 6 bases and J by 5 bases, with 13 bases between them. CDR1 MNHEY and CDR2 SVGAGI come from the germline V gene. The CDR3 totals 13 residues. The CDR3 here is CASRRDSIYGYTF. As DNA, the CDR3 is TGTGCCAGCAGGAGGGACTCCATTTATGGCTACACCTTC.

The chain employs TRBV7-9 and TRBJ2-1; unclear D gene. CDR3 size: 13 residues. V dropped 7 bases and J dropped 3 bases, with 10 bases sitting between them. The germline V gene encodes CDR1 SEHNR and CDR2 FQNEAQ (reference sequence). The DNA for the CDR3 is TGTGCCAGCACTATGGCACTCTACAATGAGCAGTTCTTC. Its protein product is CASTMALYNEQFF.

The table lists this clone with many counts. J is TRBJ2-2 and V is TRBV7-2; unclear D gene. CDR3 length equals 13 residues. Germline V CDR1 and CDR2: SGHTA, FQGNSA. Trimming cost V 3 bases and J 6 bases, with 8 bases left between them. CDR3 residues: CASSLTFPGELFF. The CDR3 bases are TGTGCCAGCAGCTTGACATTTCCCGGGGAGCTGTTTTTT.

This clone occurred many times. The chain carries TRBV6-6 and TRBJ1-1; D uncertain. Between the trimmed V and J ends, which lost 6 bases and 6 bases, there was a span of 17 bases. The CDR3 contains 14 residues. Germline lookup yields CDR1 MNHNY and CDR2 SVGAGI (reference sequence). The CDR3 nucleotides are TGTGCCAGCAGAGGCCCACAGCACCTTGCTGAAGCTTTCTTT. This sequence encodes CASRGPQHLAEAFF.

This chain links TRBV7-8 with TRBJ2-5; 7 bases map to TRBD1. The CDR3 is 15 residues long. Germline assignment: CDR1 SGHVS and CDR2 FQNEAQ. The trim removed 5 bases at V and 2 bases at J, leaving 8 bases unmatched. The CDR3 DNA sequence: TGTGCCAGCAGCCTGCAGGGACAGTTACAAGAGACCCAGTACTTC. Its protein is CASSLQGQLQETQYF.

The rearrangement joins TRBV28 to TRBJ1-5, with D hard to call. In germline, CDR1 is MDHEN, CDR2 SYDVKM. The CDR3 has 15 amino acids. Trimming took 4 bases from V and 6 from J, leaving 16 bases between them. CDR3 sequence (DNA): TGTGCCAGCAGTTGGCCCCTAGGCCCAAGTCAGCCCCAGCATTTT. It translates to CASSWPLGPSQPQHF.

This chain links TRBV19 with TRBJ1-3; TRBD1 agrees at 7 bases. Germline V CDR1 and CDR2: LNHDA, SQIVND (reference sequence). The CDR3 extends over 16 amino acids. The V gene end was trimmed by 6 bases and the J gene end by 4 bases; junction bases not matched to a gene: 12. The CDR3 reads CASSLDRARRGNTIYF. CDR3 DNA: TGTGCCAGTAGCCTCGACAGGGCCCGGCGGGGAAACACCATATATTTT.

This clone was counted ten times or more. V gene TRBV5-4 combines with J gene TRBJ2-2, with 8 bases aligning to TRBD2. V dropped 5 bases and J dropped 8; count of bases not matched to a gene: 8. The germline V gene encodes CDR1 SGHNT and CDR2 YYREEE (reference sequence). CDR3 length: 14 residues. The CDR3 nucleotides read TGTGCCAGCAGTCCCGGGACTAGTCGAGGGGAGCTGTTTTTT. Its protein is CASSPGTSRGELFF.

V gene TRBV4-1 combines with J gene TRBJ2-2, with D uncertain. Trimming stripped 1 base from V and 6 bases from J, with 6 bases between. Per the germline V gene, CDR1 is MGHRA and CDR2 is YSYEKL. There are 13 residues in the CDR3. For the CDR3, the DNA is TGCGCCAGCAGCCAAGTTACGTCCGGGGAGCTGTTTTTT. Translation: CASSQVTSGELFF.

V usage is TRBV2 and J usage is TRBJ2-7, with D uncertain. Looked up from germline, CDR1 is SNHLY and CDR2 is FYNNEI. The CDR3 has 11 residues. V was cut by 2 bases and J by 5 bases, with 4 bases left in between. The CDR3 is CASSEFHEQYF. The CDR3 coding sequence is TGTGCCAGCAGTGAATTCCACGAGCAGTACTTC.

The chain links TRBV4-2 to TRBJ2-7; unclear D gene. The germline gives CDR1 LGHNA, CDR2 YNFKEQ. CDR3 length: 18 amino acids. V lost 1 base to trimming and J lost 2 bases, with 21 bases between them. CDR3: CASSQGTPSYEVAYEQYF. In nucleotides, the CDR3 is TGTGCCAGCAGCCAAGGAACCCCATCGTACGAAGTGGCCTACGAGCAGTACTTC.